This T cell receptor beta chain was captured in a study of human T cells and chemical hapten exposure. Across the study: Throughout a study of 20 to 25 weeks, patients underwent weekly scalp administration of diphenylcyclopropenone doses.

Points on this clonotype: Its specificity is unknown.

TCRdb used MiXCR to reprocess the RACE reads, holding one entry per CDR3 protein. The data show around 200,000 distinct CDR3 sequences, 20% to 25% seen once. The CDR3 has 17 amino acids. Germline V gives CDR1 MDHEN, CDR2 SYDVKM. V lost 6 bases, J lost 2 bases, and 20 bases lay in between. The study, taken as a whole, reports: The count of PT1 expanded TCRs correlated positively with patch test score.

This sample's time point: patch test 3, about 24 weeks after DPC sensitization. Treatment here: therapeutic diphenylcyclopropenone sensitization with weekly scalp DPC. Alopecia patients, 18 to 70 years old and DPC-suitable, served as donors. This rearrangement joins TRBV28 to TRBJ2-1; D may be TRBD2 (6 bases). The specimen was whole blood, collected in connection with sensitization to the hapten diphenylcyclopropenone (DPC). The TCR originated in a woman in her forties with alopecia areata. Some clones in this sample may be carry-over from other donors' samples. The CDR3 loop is CASSTSQRAGAYNEQFF. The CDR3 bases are TGTGCCAGCAGCACCTCCCAGCGGGCTGGGGCCTACAATGAGCAGTTCTTC.